This is a list of T cell receptor beta chains from one sample in a study of molecular identifiers for immune sequencing clone quantification. TCRdb recomputed calls from the PCR reads with MiXCR, one row per CDR3 protein. Here the sample spans around 460,000 distinct CDR3 sequences, roughly 26% being singletons. The sample was naive CD8+ T cells from blood, with Jurkat cell RNA spiked in. These TCRs come from a human donor in good health. Some libraries in this study had Jurkat cell RNA spiked in. CDR3s include the opening cysteine and the closing phenylalanine or tryptophan. D genes are given only for firm matches. Rows may omit the clone size; those that give it use once, few, many or a size class.

few	TRBV14	TRBJ1-4	NA	TGTGCCAGCAGCCAAGATGAGGGGAATGAAAAACTGTTTTTT	CASSQDEGNEKLFF
NA	TRBV11-2	TRBJ2-7	NA	TGTGCCAGCAGTGTCAATTGGGGAGAAGGGTACGAGCAGTACTTC	CASSVNWGEGYEQYF
NA	TRBV7-9	TRBJ2-5	TRBD2	TGTGCCAGCAGCTTTTTACGTAGCGGGGGGCAATATCAAGAGACCCAGTACTTC	CASSFLRSGGQYQETQYF
NA	TRBV30	TRBJ1-5	NA	TGTGCCTGGAGTCTGGGGGCTGATCAGCCCCAGCATTTT	CAWSLGADQPQHF
NA	TRBV7-2	TRBJ2-7	NA	TGTGCCAGCAGCTTACTTCAGAGCTCCTACGAGCAGTACTTC	CASSLLQSSYEQYF
NA	TRBV5-1	TRBJ1-1	TRBD1	TGCGCCAGCAGCCAGAGAATTGACAGGGGGGAGAACACTGAAGCTTCCTTT	CASSQRIDRGENTEASF
few	TRBV28	TRBJ2-5	TRBD2	TGTGCCAGCAGGCCAGGACTAGGAGAGACCCAGTACTTC	CASRPGLGETQYF
few	TRBV27	TRBJ1-4	TRBD1	TGTGCCAGTAACATCAGGGGGCCTGGCGAAAAACTGTTTTTT	CASNIRGPGEKLFF
NA	TRBV12-3/TRBV12-4	TRBJ1-1	NA	TGTGCCAGCAGCCCCATAGGGGATTTGAACACTGAAGCTTTCTTT	CASSPIGDLNTEAFF
few	TRBV7-9	TRBJ2-5	NA	TGTGCCAGCAGCCCTCAGAACCCAGGCCCCCAAGAGACCCAGTACTTC	CASSPQNPGPQETQYF
NA	TRBV12-3/TRBV12-4	TRBJ2-2	NA	TGTGCCAGCAGGGCCGGGACTGAGAACACCGGGGAGCTGTTTTTT	CASRAGTENTGELFF
NA	TRBV11-2	TRBJ2-7	TRBD2	TGTGCCAGCACCGGACTAGCGGCCCACTATGAGCAGTACTTC	CASTGLAAHYEQYF
few	TRBV23-1	TRBJ2-5	NA	TGCGCCAGCAGTCAACCGGGGGACAGAAGCTTGGGGACCCAGTACTTC	CASSQPGDRSLGTQYF
few	TRBV6-2/TRBV6-3	TRBJ2-7	NA	TGTGCCAGCAGTCCCTACCAGGGGCGCATCGACGAGCAGTACTTC	CASSPYQGRIDEQYF
many	TRBV6-8	TRBJ1-5	NA	TGTGCCAGCAGTTTCTACCAGCCCCAGCATTTT	CASSFYQPQHF
few	TRBV11-2	TRBJ2-1	TRBD2	TGTGCCAGCAGCCCCCTAGCGGGGGGCTTCGGTGAGCAGTTCTTC	CASSPLAGGFGEQFF
few	TRBV15	TRBJ1-4	TRBD1	TGTGCCACCATGGGGATCGGACAGGGTCCAACTAATGAAAAACTGTTTTTT	CATMGIGQGPTNEKLFF
NA	TRBV20-1	TRBJ1-2	TRBD1	TGCAGTGCTAGAGAAGGGACAGGGGCCTATGGCTACACCTTC	CSAREGTGAYGYTF
NA	TRBV28	TRBJ2-7	NA	TGTGCCAGGAGTTTCTTCACCGGGACATTCTACGAGCAGTACTTC	CARSFFTGTFYEQYF
NA	TRBV12-3/TRBV12-4	TRBJ2-7	NA	TGTGCCAGCAGTTCATCGGGACTCCTCTACGAGCAGTACTTC	CASSSSGLLYEQYF
few	TRBV7-3	TRBJ2-1	NA	TGTGCCAGCAGCTTAATGGCCGATTACAATGAGCAGTTCTTC	CASSLMADYNEQFF
NA	TRBV10-2	TRBJ1-5	NA	TGCGCCAGCAGTGAGTTCCAACAGGGCTATAGCAATCAGCCCCAGCATTTT	CASSEFQQGYSNQPQHF
NA	TRBV30	TRBJ2-1	NA	TGTGCCTGGAGTGTTGAGTACAATGAGCAGTTCTTC	CAWSVEYNEQFF
NA	TRBV15	TRBJ2-6	NA	TGTGCCACCAGCTATGGGACGGCCGCGGCCAACGTCCTGACTTTC	CATSYGTAAANVLTF
few	TRBV9	TRBJ2-7	TRBD2	TGTGCCAGCAGCCCCCAGGGTAGCGGGAGGGTCCACGAGCAGTACTTC	CASSPQGSGRVHEQYF
many	TRBV7-9	TRBJ2-3	TRBD2	TGTGCCAGCAGCCCACTAGCGGGAGAAACAGATACGCAGTATTTT	CASSPLAGETDTQYF
few	TRBV20-1	TRBJ2-3	TRBD2	TGCAGTGCTAGAGGACTAGCGGGGGGTAACACAGATACGCAGTATTTT	CSARGLAGGNTDTQYF
few	TRBV6-5	TRBJ2-5	NA	TGTGCCAGCAGTTCAACCGGGACCTTAGGGGAGACCCAGTACTTC	CASSSTGTLGETQYF
once	TRBV28	TRBJ2-7	NA	TGTGCCAGCAGTTTAGTGACAGTACCGAACGAGCAGTACTTC	CASSLVTVPNEQYF
NA	TRBV19	TRBJ1-5	NA	TGTGCCAGTAGTATTTATCCGGGGGTGGGCAATCAGCCCCAGCATTTT	CASSIYPGVGNQPQHF
NA	TRBV4-3	TRBJ1-5	NA	TGCGCCAGCAGCCAGAATCCCCTTCAGCCCCAGCATTTT	CASSQNPLQPQHF
NA	TRBV24-1	TRBJ2-3	NA	TGTGCCACCAGTGCCATCACTCTTACGGACGGGCAGTATTTT	CATSAITLTDGQYF
few	TRBV7-9	TRBJ2-3	NA	TGTGCCAGCAGCTTTAGCGGAGAGGGGACAGATACGCAGTATTTT	CASSFSGEGTDTQYF
few	TRBV7-8	TRBJ2-3	NA	TGTGCCAGCAGCCCAGGAGGTGTGGGATCTAGCACAGATACGCAGTATTTT	CASSPGGVGSSTDTQYF
NA	TRBV2	TRBJ1-2	TRBD1	TGTGCCAGCAGTGCAGGGACAGGTCTTTATGGCTACACCTTC	CASSAGTGLYGYTF
few	TRBV7-7	TRBJ2-2	NA	TGTGCTACCGTAGGGAGCACCGGGGAGCTGTTTTTT	CATVGSTGELFF
NA	TRBV27	TRBJ2-3	NA	TGTGCCAGCACCCCACTAGGGGCAGGAGACACAGATACGCAGTATTTT	CASTPLGAGDTDTQYF
NA	TRBV6-2/TRBV6-3	TRBJ2-7	NA	TGTGCCAGCAGATCCTCAGACGGACCCAGCTCCTACGAGCGGTACTTC	CASRSSDGPSSYERYF
NA	TRBV9	TRBJ1-1	NA	TGTGCCAGCAGCGTAGTAGAGGGCTCCATGAACACTGAAGCTATCTTT	CASSVVEGSMNTEAIF
few	TRBV20-1	TRBJ1-5	TRBD1	TGCAGTGCTAGAAACCCCCGGGACAGTTATAGCAATCAGCCCCAGCATTTT	CSARNPRDSYSNQPQHF
NA	TRBV20-1	TRBJ2-3	TRBD2	TGCAGTGCTAGAGATCGAGCGCTAGCGGGGGGACCTACAGATACGCAGTATTTT	CSARDRALAGGPTDTQYF
few	TRBV7-2	TRBJ2-1	NA	TGTGCCAGCAACTGGGGACCCCGTGGCAATGAGCAGTTCTTC	CASNWGPRGNEQFF
many	TRBV4-1	TRBJ1-1	NA	TGCGCCAGCAGCCAAGATACAGGGCCCACTGAAGCTTTCTTT	CASSQDTGPTEAFF